The present T cell receptor (beta chain) was sequenced within a study of blood T cell repertoires in COVID-19. Study in general: Acute-phase and convalescent COVID-19 samples originated in the United States, Italy and Spain.

Some clones are missing from TCRdb's copy, which holds only in-frame ones; the method was immunoSEQ multiplex PCR. Among tens of thousands of clones listed, around 87% were seen once. This CDR3 contains 14 residues. V lost 8 bases and J lost 1, with 13 bases in between. Germline V CDR1 and CDR2: SGHAT, FQDESV (reference sequence). The clonotype originates from a woman of 80 years or more with acute or convalescent COVID-19. Sample: peripheral blood. V and J are TRBV11-1 and TRBJ2-3; D perhaps matches TRBD2 (6 bases). The CDR3 coding sequence is TGTGCCAGCGGCAGGGTAGCGGGCACAGATACGCAGTATTTT. Its protein product is CASGRVAGTDTQYF.